These T cell receptor beta chains were read from a single sample in a study of identical twins. TCRdb re-analysed the 5' RACE reads in MiXCR, keeping a single row per CDR3 protein. The profile shows 570,000 or so distinct CDR3 sequences, more than 9% of them singletons. In addition, the sample was reused for a study of yellow fever vaccine responses in identical twins.

Sequencing input: PBMCs. These receptor sequences come from a young woman in good health. Both conserved end residues are part of each CDR3. Each record gives: J gene, D gene, V gene, clone size, CDR3 protein, CDR3 DNA. D genes are given only for firm matches. Not all rows give a size; the values are once, few, many and, for expanded clones, a class.

TRBJ2-5,-,TRBV27,few,CASSPSSPWVGQYF,TGTGCCAGCAGCCCCTCTTCTCCCTGGGTTGGCCAGTACTTC
TRBJ2-5,TRBD2,TRBV7-9,many,CATNLAGEETQYF,TGTGCCACCAACCTAGCGGGAGAAGAGACCCAGTACTTC
TRBJ2-5,-,TRBV12-3/TRBV12-4,-,CASSSATGKSRETQYF,TGTGCCAGCAGTTCGGCTACTGGAAAAAGTCGGGAGACCCAGTACTTC
TRBJ2-3,TRBD1,TRBV5-1,few,CASIGLPGGDTQYF,TGCGCCAGCATCGGGCTCCCAGGGGGAGATACGCAGTATTTT
TRBJ2-3,-,TRBV7-2,few,CASSPGLRGLGTDTQYF,TGTGCCAGCAGCCCAGGACTACGGGGCCTTGGCACAGATACGCAGTATTTT
TRBJ1-2,TRBD1,TRBV2,-,CASGGDSNYGYTF,TGTGCCAGCGGGGGGGACAGTAACTATGGCTACACCTTC
TRBJ1-1,-,TRBV6-5,many,CASSYRLTTSGTEAFF,TGTGCCAGCAGTTACAGATTAACTACCTCAGGCACTGAAGCTTTCTTT
TRBJ2-2,TRBD2,TRBV5-1,-,CASSLIAGVTGELFF,TGCGCCAGCAGCTTGATAGCGGGAGTAACCGGGGAGCTGTTTTTT
TRBJ2-1,-,TRBV10-3,many,CAISESQGLINNEQFF,TGTGCCATCAGTGAGTCCCAGGGCCTGATTAACAATGAGCAGTTCTTC
TRBJ1-2,-,TRBV18,few,CASSPDADYTF,TGTGCCAGCTCACCAGACGCCGACTACACCTTC
TRBJ1-2,TRBD1,TRBV6-5,few,CASTAGGGYTF,TGTGCCAGCACCGCAGGGGGCGGCTACACCTTC
TRBJ1-1,TRBD1,TRBV12-3/TRBV12-4,few,CASSRQGALNTEAFF,TGTGCCAGCAGTAGGCAGGGGGCCTTGAACACTGAAGCTTTCTTT
TRBJ2-2,-,TRBV6-5,-,CASSYWGLPAGELFF,TGTGCCAGCAGTTACTGGGGACTTCCAGCCGGGGAGCTGTTTTTT
TRBJ1-1,-,TRBV6-2/TRBV6-3,-,CASSIQGGAFF,TGTGCCAGCAGCATTCAGGGTGGAGCTTTCTTT
TRBJ2-7,-,TRBV19,few,CASRIGQFYEQYF,TGTGCCAGTAGAATTGGACAGTTCTACGAGCAGTACTTC
TRBJ2-1,TRBD2,TRBV27,few,CASSLRFLAGAHNEQFF,TGTGCCAGCAGTCTCCGATTCTTAGCGGGAGCACACAATGAGCAGTTCTTC
TRBJ2-1,TRBD1,TRBV2,few,CASSDPPDREQFF,TGTGCCAGCAGTGATCCCCCGGACAGGGAGCAGTTCTTC
TRBJ2-1,-,TRBV7-2,many,CASSPRSAGKNNEQFF,TGTGCCAGCAGCCCACGATCCGCCGGGAAAAACAATGAGCAGTTCTTC
TRBJ2-1,TRBD2,TRBV29-1,many,CSADPGLAPNNEQFF,TGCAGCGCTGATCCGGGACTAGCGCCGAACAATGAGCAGTTCTTC
TRBJ2-6,-,TRBV7-9,few,CASSLTGPSSGANVLTF,TGTGCCAGCAGCTTAACAGGGCCGAGCTCTGGGGCCAACGTCCTGACTTTC
TRBJ2-7,TRBD1,TRBV12-3/TRBV12-4,few,CASMGQGAPYEQYF,TGTGCCAGCATGGGACAGGGGGCTCCCTACGAGCAGTACTTC
TRBJ2-1,-,TRBV5-6,many,CASSPLPGEWGNEQFF,TGTGCCAGCAGCCCGCTTCCAGGGGAATGGGGCAATGAGCAGTTCTTC
TRBJ2-7,-,TRBV9,-,CASSAGPPYEQYF,TGTGCCAGCAGCGCCGGCCCCCCTTACGAGCAGTACTTC
TRBJ2-3,-,TRBV2,once,CASSEVGSTDTQYF,TGTGCCAGCAGTGAAGTGGGGAGCACAGATACGCAGTATTTT
TRBJ2-7,TRBD1,TRBV5-1,-,CASSFWTGGDYEQYF,TGCGCCAGCAGCTTCTGGACAGGGGGCGATTACGAGCAGTACTTC
TRBJ2-7,-,TRBV5-1,few,CASGPLDSYEQYF,TGCGCCAGCGGACCCTTGGACAGCTACGAGCAGTACTTC
TRBJ2-1,TRBD1,TRBV4-2,-,CASSQESGTGEQFF,TGTGCCAGCAGCCAAGAGTCGGGGACAGGTGAGCAGTTCTTC
TRBJ2-1,TRBD2,TRBV5-6,many,CASSRGGGTVDEQFF,TGTGCCAGCAGCCGCGGGGGGGGGACCGTCGATGAGCAGTTCTTC
TRBJ2-1,-,TRBV10-2,-,CASIGRLVNEQFF,TGCGCCAGCATTGGCAGGCTTGTGAATGAGCAGTTCTTC
TRBJ2-7,-,TRBV28,once,CASSLSRLRRAYNEQYF,TGTGCCAGCAGTTTATCTCGCCTCAGGAGGGCCTACAACGAGCAGTACTTC
TRBJ2-7,TRBD1,TRBV20-1,-,CSANTGAQYF,TGCAGTGCTAATACAGGGGCGCAGTACTTC
TRBJ2-3,TRBD2,TRBV4-3,-,CASSQEVGERGERDTQYF,TGCGCCAGCAGCCAAGAGGTGGGAGAGCGGGGGGAGCGGGATACGCAGTATTTT
TRBJ2-7,-,TRBV7-8,-,CASSFYSEEQYF,TGTGCCAGCAGCTTCTACAGTGAGGAGCAGTACTTC
TRBJ2-1,-,TRBV5-6,-,CASSHRQTNEQFF,TGTGCCAGCAGCCATCGACAGACCAATGAGCAGTTCTTC
TRBJ2-5,-,TRBV19,many,CASKPSSYQETQYF,TGTGCCAGTAAGCCGAGTTCCTACCAGGAGACCCAGTACTTC
TRBJ2-1,TRBD2,TRBV6-6,few,CASSSSYPGLAGGIHEQFF,TGTGCCAGCAGTTCATCCTACCCAGGACTAGCGGGAGGGATTCATGAGCAGTTCTTC
TRBJ2-3,TRBD2,TRBV20-1,-,CSARPSGPPADTQYF,TGCAGTGCTCGACCTAGCGGACCCCCGGCGGATACGCAGTATTTT